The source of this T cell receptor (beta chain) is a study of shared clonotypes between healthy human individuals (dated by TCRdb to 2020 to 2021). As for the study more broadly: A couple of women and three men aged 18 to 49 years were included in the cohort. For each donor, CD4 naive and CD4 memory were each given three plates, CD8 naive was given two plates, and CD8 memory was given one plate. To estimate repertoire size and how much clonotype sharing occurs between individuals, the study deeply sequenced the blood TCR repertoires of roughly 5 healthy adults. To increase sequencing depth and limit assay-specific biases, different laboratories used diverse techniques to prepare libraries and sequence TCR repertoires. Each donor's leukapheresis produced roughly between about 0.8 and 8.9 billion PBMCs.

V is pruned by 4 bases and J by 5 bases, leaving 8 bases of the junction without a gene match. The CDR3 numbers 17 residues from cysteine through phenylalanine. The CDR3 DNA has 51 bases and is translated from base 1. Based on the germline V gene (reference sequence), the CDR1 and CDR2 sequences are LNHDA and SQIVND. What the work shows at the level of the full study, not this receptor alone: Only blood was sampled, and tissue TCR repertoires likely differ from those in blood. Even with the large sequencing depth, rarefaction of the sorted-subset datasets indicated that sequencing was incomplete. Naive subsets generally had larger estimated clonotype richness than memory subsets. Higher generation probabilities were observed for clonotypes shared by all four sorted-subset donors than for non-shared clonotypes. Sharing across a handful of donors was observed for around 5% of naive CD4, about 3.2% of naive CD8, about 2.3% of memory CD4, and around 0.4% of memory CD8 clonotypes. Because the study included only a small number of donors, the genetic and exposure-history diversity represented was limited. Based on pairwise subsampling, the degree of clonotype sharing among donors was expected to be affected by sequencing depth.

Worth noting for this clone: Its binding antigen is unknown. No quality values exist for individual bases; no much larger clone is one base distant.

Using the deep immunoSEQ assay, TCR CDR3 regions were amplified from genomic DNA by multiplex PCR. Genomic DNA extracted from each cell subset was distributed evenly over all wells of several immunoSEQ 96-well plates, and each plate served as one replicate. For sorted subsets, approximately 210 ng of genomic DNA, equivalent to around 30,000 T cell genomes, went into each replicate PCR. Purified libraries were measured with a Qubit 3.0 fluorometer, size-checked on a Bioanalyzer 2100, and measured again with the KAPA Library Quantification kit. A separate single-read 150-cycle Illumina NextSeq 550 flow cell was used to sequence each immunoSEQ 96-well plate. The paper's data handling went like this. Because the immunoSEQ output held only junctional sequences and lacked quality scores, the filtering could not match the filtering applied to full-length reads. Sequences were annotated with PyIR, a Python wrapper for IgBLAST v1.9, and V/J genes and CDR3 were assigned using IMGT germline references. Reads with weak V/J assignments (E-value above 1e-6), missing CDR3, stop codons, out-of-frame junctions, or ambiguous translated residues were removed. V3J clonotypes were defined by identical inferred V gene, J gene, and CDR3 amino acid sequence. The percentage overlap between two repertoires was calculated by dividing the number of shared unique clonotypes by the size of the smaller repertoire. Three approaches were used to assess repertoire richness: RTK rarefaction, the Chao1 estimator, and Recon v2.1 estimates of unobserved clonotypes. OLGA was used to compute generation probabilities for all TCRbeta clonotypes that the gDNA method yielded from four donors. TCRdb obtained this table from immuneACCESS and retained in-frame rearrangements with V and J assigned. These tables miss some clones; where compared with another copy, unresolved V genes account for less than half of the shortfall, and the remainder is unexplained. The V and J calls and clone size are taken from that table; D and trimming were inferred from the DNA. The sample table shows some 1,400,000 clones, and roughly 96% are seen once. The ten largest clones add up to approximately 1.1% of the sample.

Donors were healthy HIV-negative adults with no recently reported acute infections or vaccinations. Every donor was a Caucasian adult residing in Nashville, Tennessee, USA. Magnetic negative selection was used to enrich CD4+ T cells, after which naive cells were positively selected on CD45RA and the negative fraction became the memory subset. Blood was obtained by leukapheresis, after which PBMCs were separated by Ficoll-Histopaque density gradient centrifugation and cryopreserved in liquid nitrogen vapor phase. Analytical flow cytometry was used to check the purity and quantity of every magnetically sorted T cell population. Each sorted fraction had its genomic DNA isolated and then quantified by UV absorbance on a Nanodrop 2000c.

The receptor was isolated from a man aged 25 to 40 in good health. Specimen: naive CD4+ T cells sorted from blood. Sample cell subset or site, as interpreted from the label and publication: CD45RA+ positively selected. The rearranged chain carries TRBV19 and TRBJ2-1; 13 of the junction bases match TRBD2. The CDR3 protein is CASSTFRTSGSHNEQFF. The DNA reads TGTGCCAGTAGTACCTTTCGGACTAGCGGGAGTCACAATGAGCAGTTCTTC.